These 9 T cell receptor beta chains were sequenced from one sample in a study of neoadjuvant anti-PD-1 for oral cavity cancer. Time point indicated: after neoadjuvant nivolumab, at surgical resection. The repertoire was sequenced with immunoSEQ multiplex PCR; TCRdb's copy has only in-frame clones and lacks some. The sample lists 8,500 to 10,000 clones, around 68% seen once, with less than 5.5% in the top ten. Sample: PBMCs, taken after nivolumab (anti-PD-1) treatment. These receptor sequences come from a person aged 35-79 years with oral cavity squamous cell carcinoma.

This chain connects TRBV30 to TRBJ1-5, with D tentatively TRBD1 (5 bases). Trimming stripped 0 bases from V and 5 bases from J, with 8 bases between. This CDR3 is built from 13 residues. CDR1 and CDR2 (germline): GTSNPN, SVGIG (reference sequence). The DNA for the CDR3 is TGTGCCTGGAGTGTACAGGAGGATCAGCCCCAGCATTTT. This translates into CAWSVQEDQPQHF.

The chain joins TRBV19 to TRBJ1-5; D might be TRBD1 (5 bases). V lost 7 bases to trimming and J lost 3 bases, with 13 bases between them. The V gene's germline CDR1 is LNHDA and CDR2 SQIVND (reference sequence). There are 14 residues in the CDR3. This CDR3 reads CASTPQGNNQPQHF. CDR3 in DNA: TGTGCCAGTACCCCTCAGGGCAACAATCAGCCCCAGCATTTT.

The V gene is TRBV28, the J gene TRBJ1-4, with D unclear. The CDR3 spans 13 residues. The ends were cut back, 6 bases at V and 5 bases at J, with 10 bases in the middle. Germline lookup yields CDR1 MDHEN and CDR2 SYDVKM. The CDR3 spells CASSTSWNEKLFF. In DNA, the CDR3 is TGTGCCAGCAGCACCTCTTGGAATGAAAAACTGTTTTTT. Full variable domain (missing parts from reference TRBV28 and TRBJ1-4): DVKVTQSSRYLVKRTGEKVFLECVQDMDHENMFWYRQDPGLGLRLIYFSYDVKMKEKGDIPEGYSVSREKKERFSLILESASTNQTSMYLCASSTSWNEKLFFGSGTQLSVL.

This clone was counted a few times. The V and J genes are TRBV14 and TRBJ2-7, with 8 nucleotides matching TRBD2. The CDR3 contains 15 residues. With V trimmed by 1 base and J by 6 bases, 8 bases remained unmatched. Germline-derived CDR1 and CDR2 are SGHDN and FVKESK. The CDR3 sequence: CASSQGGAGVSEQYF. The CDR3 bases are TGTGCCAGCAGCCAAGGAGGAGCGGGAGTGAGCGAGCAGTACTTC.

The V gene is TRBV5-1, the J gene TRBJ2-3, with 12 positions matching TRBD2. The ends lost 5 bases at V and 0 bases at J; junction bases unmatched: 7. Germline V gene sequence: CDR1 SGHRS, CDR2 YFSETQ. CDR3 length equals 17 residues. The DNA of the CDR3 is TGCGCCAGCAGGCCCCGACTAGCGGGGGTTAGCACAGATACGCAGTATTTT. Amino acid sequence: CASRPRLAGVSTDTQYF.

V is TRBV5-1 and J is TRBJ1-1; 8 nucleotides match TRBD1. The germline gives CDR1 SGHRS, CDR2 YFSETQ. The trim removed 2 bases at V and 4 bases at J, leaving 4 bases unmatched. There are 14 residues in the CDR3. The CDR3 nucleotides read TGCGCCAGCAGCTTCGGACAGGGTCTCACTGAAGCTTTCTTT. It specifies CASSFGQGLTEAFF.

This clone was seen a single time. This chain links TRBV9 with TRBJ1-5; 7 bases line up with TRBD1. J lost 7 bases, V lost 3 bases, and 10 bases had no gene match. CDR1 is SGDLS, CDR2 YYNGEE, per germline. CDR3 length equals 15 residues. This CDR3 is CASSAGQVAGQPQHF. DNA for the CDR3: TGTGCCAGCAGCGCCGGACAGGTGGCCGGGCAGCCCCAGCATTTT.

Here the CDR3 reads CASSQKSWTGVSGELFF. In DNA, the CDR3 is TGTGCCAGCAGCCAAAAGAGTTGGACAGGGGTATCGGGGGAGCTGTTTTTT. The chain has TRBV14 and TRBJ2-2; 9 bases map to TRBD1. This CDR3 has 17 amino acids. Germline CDR1 reads SGHDN; CDR2 reads FVKESK. V lost 2 bases and J lost 8; bases outside the gene matches: 12.

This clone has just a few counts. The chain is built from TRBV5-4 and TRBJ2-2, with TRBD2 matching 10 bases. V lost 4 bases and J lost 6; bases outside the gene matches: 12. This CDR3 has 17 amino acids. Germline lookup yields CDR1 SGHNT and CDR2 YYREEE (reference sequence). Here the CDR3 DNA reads TGTGCCAGCAGCCTCCCCTCTAGCGGGAGTATTGCCGGGGAGCTGTTTTTT. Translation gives CASSLPSSGSIAGELFF.